This T cell receptor (beta chain) was captured by sequencing in a study of blood T cell repertoires in COVID-19. Study-wide background: Whether acute or convalescent, the COVID-19 samples came from the United States, Italy and Spain.

Authors' analysis steps: Counts of nucleated cells, estimated from reference gene primer amplification, were obtained. Profiling relied on immunoSEQ multiplex PCR, and the TCRdb table lists in-frame clones only, not all of them. V, J and clone size reflect that table, while D and trimming were determined from the DNA. The sample lists about 270,000 clones, 89% occurring once. This CDR3 contains 13 residues. Per germline, CDR1 WSHSY and CDR2 SAAADI. V lost 2 bases and J 2 bases, leaving 6 bases between the germline ends. The receptor comes from a man aged 45-65 years with acute or convalescent COVID-19. V is TRBV10-2 and J is TRBJ1-1; the D gene is possibly TRBD1 (5 bases). The sample was peripheral blood. The CDR3 coding sequence is TGCGCCAGCAGTGAGACAGGAAACACTGAAGCTTTCTTT. Encoded protein: CASSETGNTEAFF.